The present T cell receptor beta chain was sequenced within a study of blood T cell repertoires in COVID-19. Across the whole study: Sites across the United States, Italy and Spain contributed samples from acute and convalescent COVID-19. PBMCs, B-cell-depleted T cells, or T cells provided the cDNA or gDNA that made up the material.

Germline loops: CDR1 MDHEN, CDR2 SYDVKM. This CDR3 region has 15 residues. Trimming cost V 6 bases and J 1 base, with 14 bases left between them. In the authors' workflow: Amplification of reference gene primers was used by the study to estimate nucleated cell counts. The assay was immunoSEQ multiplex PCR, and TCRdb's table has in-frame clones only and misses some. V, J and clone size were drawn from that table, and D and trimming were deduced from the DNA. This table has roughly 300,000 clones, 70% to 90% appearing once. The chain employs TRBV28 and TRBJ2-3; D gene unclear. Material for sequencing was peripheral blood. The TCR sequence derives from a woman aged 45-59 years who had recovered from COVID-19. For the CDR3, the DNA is TGTGCCAGCAGGCGAAGATTCGCGGGCACAGATACGCAGTATTTT. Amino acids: CASRRRFAGTDTQYF.